These 19 T cell receptor beta chains were all obtained from the same sample, sequenced in a study of neoadjuvant anti-PD-1 for oral cavity cancer. The assay was immunoSEQ multiplex PCR, and TCRdb's table has in-frame clones only and misses some. Counted here are 55,000 to 80,000 clones, over 70% occurring once; the ten biggest clones make up 3% to 4%. Sequences were derived from PBMCs, sampled before nivolumab (anti-PD-1) treatment. The receptor set was obtained from a person aged 40 to 85 with oral cavity squamous cell carcinoma.

The chain uses TRBV5-1 and TRBJ2-5; D uncertain. This CDR3 is 13 amino acids long. Trimming cost V 7 bases and J 2 bases, with 12 bases left between them. The germline CDR1 and CDR2 sequences are SGHRS and YFSETQ. CDR3 amino acids: CASSLGIQETQYF. Here the CDR3 DNA reads TGCGCCAGCTCCCTTGGGATTCAAGAGACCCAGTACTTC.

This clone has only one observation. The chain has TRBV10-3 and TRBJ1-2, with D tentatively TRBD1 (5 bases). The CDR3 totals 14 residues. Germline V lookup: CDR1 ENHRY, CDR2 SYGVKD. Trimming cost V 2 bases and J 7 bases, with 14 bases left between them. In DNA form, the CDR3 reads TGTGCCATCAGTGAGCTGGAGGGGTACGGTGGCTACACCTTC. Translating it yields CAISELEGYGGYTF.

This clone was detected only once. The chain recombines TRBV6-4 with TRBJ2-2; no clear D. The CDR3 has 13 residues. Germline CDR1 MRHNA, CDR2 SNTAGT. V was cut by 3 bases and J by 6 bases, with 8 bases left in between. This CDR3 reads CASSEMGSGELFF. As DNA, the CDR3 is TGTGCCAGCAGTGAGATGGGTTCCGGGGAGCTGTTTTTT.

The chain carries TRBV2 and TRBJ2-5, with a tentative D call TRBD2 (6 bases). Deletions cut 4 bases from V and 5 bases from J, with 20 bases between. The CDR3 runs 16 residues. Germline V gives CDR1 SNHLY, CDR2 FYNNEI. Here the CDR3 DNA reads TGTGCCAGCAGTGGGGGACTGGTTAGGGTTCGGGAGACCCAGTACTTC. Its protein product is CASSGGLVRVRETQYF. Supplemented by reference TRBV2 and TRBJ2-5, the full variable domain reads EPEVTQTPSHQVTQMGQEVILRCVPISNHLYFYWYRQILGQKVEFLVSFYNNEISEKSEIFDDQFSVERPDGSNFTLKIRSTKLEDSAMYFCASSGGLVRVRETQYFGPGTRLLVL.

The chain employs TRBV2 and TRBJ1-5, with D tentatively TRBD1 (6 bases). This CDR3 is 13 amino acids long. CDR1 and CDR2 from the germline V gene are SNHLY and FYNNEI. The V end was cut by 10 bases, the J end by 3 bases, with 13 bases between. DNA of the CDR3: TGTGCCACCCGGGGGGACATCAATCAGCCCCAGCATTTT. Translated: CATRGDINQPQHF.

The chain carries TRBV5-6 and TRBJ1-2; maybe TRBD1 (6 bases). The CDR3 consists of 12 residues. Germline values: CDR1 SGHDT, CDR2 YYEEEE. The germline V and J ends were trimmed by 3 bases and 7 bases, with 10 bases remaining between them. CDR3 sequence reads: CASSSQGVGYTF. CDR3 nucleotide sequence: TGTGCCAGCAGCTCACAGGGAGTTGGCTACACCTTC. The full variable domain, with the rest looked up from reference TRBV5-6 and TRBJ1-2, is DAGVTQSPTHLIKTRGQQVTLRCSPKSGHDTVSWYQQALGQGPQFIFQYYEEEERQRGNFPDRFSGHQFPNYSSELNVNALLLGDSALYLCASSSQGVGYTFGSGTRLTVV.

The rearrangement joins TRBV30 to TRBJ1-2, with TRBD1 matching over 7 bases. Germline V gene lookup returns CDR1 GTSNPN and CDR2 SVGIG (reference sequence). Trimming cost V 3 bases and J 8 bases; bases outside gene matches: 9. The CDR3 contains 13 residues. The CDR3 DNA reads TGTGCCTGGAGGGCGACAGGGCGAGGGGGCTACACCTTC. Protein product: CAWRATGRGGYTF. Using reference TRBV30 and TRBJ1-2 for the parts outside the CDR3, the full variable domain is SQTIHQWPATLVQPVGSPLSLECTVEGTSNPNLYWYRQAAGRGLQLLFYSVGIGQISSEVPQNLSASRPQDRQFILSSKKLLLSDSGFYLCAWRATGRGGYTFGSGTRLTVV.

V usage is TRBV2 and J usage is TRBJ2-1, with 8 bases identical to TRBD2. Germline trimming cut 3 bases from V and 2 bases from J; bases unmatched to any gene: 6. The CDR3 length is 16 residues. Germline V gene sequence: CDR1 SNHLY, CDR2 FYNNEI. The CDR3 region is CASSERGLVTYNEQFF. As DNA, the CDR3 is TGTGCCAGCAGTGAGAGGGGACTAGTAACCTACAATGAGCAGTTCTTC.

This clone was counted a few times. The genes are TRBV19 and TRBJ1-1, with D hard to call. CDR1 is LNHDA, CDR2 SQIVND, per germline (reference sequence). This CDR3 is built from 16 residues. Deletions cut 2 bases from V and 4 bases from J, with 17 bases between. CDR3 nucleotide sequence: TGTGCCAGTAGTATAATAGGGTTTGGCAGAACCACTGAAGCTTTCTTT. Translation: CASSIIGFGRTTEAFF. Based on the CDR3 plus reference TRBV19 and TRBJ1-1, the full variable domain is DGGITQSPKYLFRKEGQNVTLSCEQNLNHDAMYWYRQDPGQGLRLIYYSQIVNDFQKGDIAEGYSVSREKKESFPLTVTSAQKNPTAFYLCASSIIGFGRTTEAFFGQGTRLTVV.

This clone appeared a few times. The chain employs TRBV4-2 and TRBJ1-1; D perhaps matches TRBD1 (5 bases). This CDR3 is 16 amino acids long. Germline values: CDR1 LGHNA, CDR2 YNFKEQ. Trimming cost V 6 bases and J 3 bases, with 20 bases left between them. Here the CDR3 reads CASRLGPGKPDTEAFF. The CDR3, as DNA: TGTGCCAGCAGACTGGGACCCGGTAAACCCGACACTGAAGCTTTCTTT.

This rearrangement joins TRBV13 to TRBJ1-4; TRBD1 matches at 8 bases. V lost 6 bases, J lost 0 bases, and 12 bases stayed unmatched. The CDR3 has 18 amino acids. Looked up from germline, CDR1 is PRHDT and CDR2 is FYEKMQ (reference sequence). The CDR3 here is CASRRRAGQAATNEKLFF. Written as DNA, the CDR3 is TGTGCCAGCAGACGCCGTGCGGGACAGGCGGCAACTAATGAAAAACTGTTTTTT. Full variable domain (rest looked up from reference TRBV13 and TRBJ1-4): AAGVIQSPRHLIKEKRETATLKCYPIPRHDTVYWYQQGPGQDPQFLISFYEKMQSDKGSIPDRFSAQQFSDYHSELNMSSLELGDSALYFCASRRRAGQAATNEKLFFGSGTQLSVL.

CDR3 in amino acids: CASSYKDSNQPQHF. CDR3 DNA sequence: TGTGCCAGCAGTTACAAGGATAGCAATCAGCCCCAGCATTTT. The chain carries TRBV27 and TRBJ1-5, with no clear D. CDR3 length equals 14 residues. Germline-derived CDR1 and CDR2 are MNHEY and SMNVEV (reference sequence). V lost 4 bases and J lost 0, with 7 bases in between.

The chain recombines TRBV7-4 with TRBJ1-1; D may be TRBD1 (5 bases). From germline, CDR1 is SGHVT and CDR2 SQSDAQ. The V gene lost 5 bases and the J gene lost 4 bases, with 17 bases spanning the gap. This CDR3 has 15 residues. CDR3 region: CASSGAGGYGTEAFF. CDR3 DNA sequence: TGTGCCAGCAGCGGGGCCGGGGGGTACGGCACTGAAGCTTTCTTT.

The CDR3 here is CASSQDLTTAYEQYF. The CDR3 DNA reads TGCGCCAGCAGCCAAGATCTAACGACAGCCTACGAGCAGTACTTC. The chain is built from TRBV4-1 and TRBJ2-7; D may be TRBD1 (5 bases). Germline V gene data show CDR1 as MGHRA and CDR2 as YSYEKL. The CDR3 runs to 15 residues. The V end lost 0 bases, the J end lost 2 bases, and 11 bases lay between the germline ends.

The gene calls are TRBV2 and TRBJ2-3, with TRBD1 matching 9 bases. Germline CDR1 reads SNHLY; CDR2 reads FYNNEI. V shed 6 bases and J 2 bases; nucleotides not matched to a gene: 6. The CDR3 length is 15 residues. CDR3 sequence reads: CASSPRTGATDTQYF. Here the CDR3 DNA reads TGTGCCAGCAGCCCCCGGACAGGGGCCACAGATACGCAGTATTTT.

The chain links TRBV6-5 to TRBJ2-3, with D possibly TRBD1 on 6 matching bases. V dropped 7 bases and J dropped 4 bases, with 9 bases sitting between them. The CDR3 runs 12 residues. The germline V gene encodes CDR1 MNHEY and CDR2 SVGAGI. The CDR3 bases are TGTGCCAGCACCGACAGGTCAGATACGCAGTATTTT. Translation: CASTDRSDTQYF.

The CDR3 DNA reads as TGTGCCAGCAGCCCCACACCGGGACAGGGACCCGGGGAGCTGTTTTTT. Translated, it gives CASSPTPGQGPGELFF. V gene TRBV4-2 combines with J gene TRBJ2-2; 9 bases are shared with TRBD1. V dropped 4 bases and J dropped 6; count of bases not matched to a gene: 9. CDR3 length: 16 residues. CDR1 and CDR2 (germline): LGHNA, YNFKEQ.

The chain uses TRBV10-3 and TRBJ1-2; 7 bases fit TRBD1. V lost 3 bases to trimming and J lost 8 bases; unmatched junction nucleotides: 15. CDR1 and CDR2 (germline): ENHRY, SYGVKD. The CDR3 sequence is 16 residues long. CDR3 bases: TGTGCCATCAGTGAAGGGTTGCACACAGGGGTTGGGGGCTACACCTTC. Translation: CAISEGLHTGVGGYTF.

This clone appeared a single time. The DNA of the CDR3 is TGTGCCAGCAGCTTGTTGGGACTTACGCAGGGCTACACCTTC. The encoded protein is CASSLLGLTQGYTF. This chain uses TRBV5-6 with TRBJ1-2; a weak D match, TRBD1 (5 bases). Trimming pared 1 base from V and 8 bases from J, leaving 15 bases between. Germline V CDR1 and CDR2: SGHDT, YYEEEE. The CDR3 totals 14 residues. Full variable domain (missing parts from reference TRBV5-6 and TRBJ1-2): DAGVTQSPTHLIKTRGQQVTLRCSPKSGHDTVSWYQQALGQGPQFIFQYYEEEERQRGNFPDRFSGHQFPNYSSELNVNALLLGDSALYLCASSLLGLTQGYTFGSGTRLTVV.